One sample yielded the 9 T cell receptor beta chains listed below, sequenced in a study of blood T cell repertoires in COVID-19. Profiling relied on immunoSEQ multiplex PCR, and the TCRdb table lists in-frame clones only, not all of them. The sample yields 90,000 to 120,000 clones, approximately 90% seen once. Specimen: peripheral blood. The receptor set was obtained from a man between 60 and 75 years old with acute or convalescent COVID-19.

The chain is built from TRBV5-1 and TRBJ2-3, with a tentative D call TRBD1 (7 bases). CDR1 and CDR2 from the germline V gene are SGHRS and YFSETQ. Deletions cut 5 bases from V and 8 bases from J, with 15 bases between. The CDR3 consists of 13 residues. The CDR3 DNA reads TGCGCCAGCAGTCTAGTTCAGGGGGGTACGCAGTATTTT. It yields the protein CASSLVQGGTQYF. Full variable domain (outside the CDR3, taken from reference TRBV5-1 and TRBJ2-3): KAGVTQTPRYLIKTRGQQVTLSCSPISGHRSVSWYQQTPGQGLQFLFEYFSETQRNKGNFPGRFSGRQFSNSRSEMNVSTLELGDSALYLCASSLVQGGTQYFGPGTRLTVL.

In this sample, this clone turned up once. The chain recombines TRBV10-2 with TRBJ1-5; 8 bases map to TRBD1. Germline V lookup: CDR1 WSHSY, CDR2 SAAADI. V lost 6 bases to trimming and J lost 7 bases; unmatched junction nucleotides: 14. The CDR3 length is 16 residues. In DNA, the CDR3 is TGCGCCAGCAGGAAAAGTGGGGACAGGTCGGGCCAGCCCCAGCATTTT. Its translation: CASRKSGDRSGQPQHF.

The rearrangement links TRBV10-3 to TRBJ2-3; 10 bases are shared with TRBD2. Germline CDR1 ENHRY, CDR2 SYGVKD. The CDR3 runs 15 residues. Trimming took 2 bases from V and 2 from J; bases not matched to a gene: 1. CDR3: CAISEGLAVTDTQYF. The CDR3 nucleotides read TGTGCCATCAGTGAGGGACTAGCGGTCACAGATACGCAGTATTTT.

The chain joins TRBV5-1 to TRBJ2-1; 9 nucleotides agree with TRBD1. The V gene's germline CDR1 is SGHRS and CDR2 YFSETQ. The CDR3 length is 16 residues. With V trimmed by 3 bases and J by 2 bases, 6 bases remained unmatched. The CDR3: CASSSAGTGPYNEQFF. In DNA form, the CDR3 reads TGCGCCAGCAGCTCGGCTGGGACAGGGCCCTACAATGAGCAGTTCTTC.

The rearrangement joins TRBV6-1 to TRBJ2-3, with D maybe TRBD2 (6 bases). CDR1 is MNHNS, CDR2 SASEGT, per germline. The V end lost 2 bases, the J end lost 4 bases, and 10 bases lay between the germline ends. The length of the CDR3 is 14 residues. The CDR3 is CASSENRRADTQYF. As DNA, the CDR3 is TGTGCCAGCAGTGAAAACAGGAGGGCAGATACGCAGTATTTT.

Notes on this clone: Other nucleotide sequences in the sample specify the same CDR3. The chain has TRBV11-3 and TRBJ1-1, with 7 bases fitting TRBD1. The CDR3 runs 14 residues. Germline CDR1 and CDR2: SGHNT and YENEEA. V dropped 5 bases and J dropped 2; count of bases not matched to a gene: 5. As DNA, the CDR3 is TGTGCCAGCAGCCTGGGACAGCTTAACACTGAAGCTTTCTTT. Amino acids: CASSLGQLNTEAFF.

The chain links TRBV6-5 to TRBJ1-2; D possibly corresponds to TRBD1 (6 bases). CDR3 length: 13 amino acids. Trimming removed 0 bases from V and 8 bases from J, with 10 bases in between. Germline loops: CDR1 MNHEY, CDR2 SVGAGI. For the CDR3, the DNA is TGTGCCAGCAGTTACTCTGGGGGCCTGGGCTACACCTTC. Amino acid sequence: CASSYSGGLGYTF.

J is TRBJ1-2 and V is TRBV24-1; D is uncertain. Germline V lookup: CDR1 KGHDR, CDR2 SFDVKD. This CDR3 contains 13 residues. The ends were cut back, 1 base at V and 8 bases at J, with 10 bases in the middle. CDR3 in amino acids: CATSDFSAGGYTF. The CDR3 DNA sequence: TGTGCCACCAGTGATTTTTCGGCAGGCGGCTACACCTTC.

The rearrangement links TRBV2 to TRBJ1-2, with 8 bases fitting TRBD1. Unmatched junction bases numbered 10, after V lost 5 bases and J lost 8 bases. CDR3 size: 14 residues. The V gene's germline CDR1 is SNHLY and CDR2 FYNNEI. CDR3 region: CASSPQGEVEGYTF. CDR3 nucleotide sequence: TGTGCCAGCAGTCCACAGGGGGAGGTTGAAGGCTACACCTTC. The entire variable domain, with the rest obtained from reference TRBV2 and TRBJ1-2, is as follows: EPEVTQTPSHQVTQMGQEVILRCVPISNHLYFYWYRQILGQKVEFLVSFYNNEISEKSEIFDDQFSVERPDGSNFTLKIRSTKLEDSAMYFCASSPQGEVEGYTFGSGTRLTVV.